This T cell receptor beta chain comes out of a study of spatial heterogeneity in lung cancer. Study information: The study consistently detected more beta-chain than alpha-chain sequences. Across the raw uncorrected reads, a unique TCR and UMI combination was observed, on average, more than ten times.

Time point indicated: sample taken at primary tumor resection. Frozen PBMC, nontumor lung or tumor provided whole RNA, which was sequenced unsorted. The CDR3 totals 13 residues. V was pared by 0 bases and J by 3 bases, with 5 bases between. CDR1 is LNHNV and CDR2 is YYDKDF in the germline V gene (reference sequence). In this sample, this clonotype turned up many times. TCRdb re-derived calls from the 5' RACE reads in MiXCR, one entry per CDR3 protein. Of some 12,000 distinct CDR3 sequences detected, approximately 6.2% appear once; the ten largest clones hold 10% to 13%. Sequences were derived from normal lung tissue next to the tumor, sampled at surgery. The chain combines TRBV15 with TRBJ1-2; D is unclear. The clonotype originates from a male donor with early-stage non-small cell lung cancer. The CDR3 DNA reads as TGTGCCACCAGCAGAGAACTTCACTATGGCTACACCTTC. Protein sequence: CATSRELHYGYTF. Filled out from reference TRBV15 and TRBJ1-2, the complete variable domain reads DAMVIQNPRYQVTQFGKPVTLSCSQTLNHNVMYWYQQKSSQAPKLLFHYYDKDFNNEADTPDNFQSRRPNTSFCFLDIRSPGLGDTAMYLCATSRELHYGYTFGSGTRLTVV.